The subject of this entry is one TCR beta chain. The read ends 3 residues early relative to the CDR3; the germline J gene fills the gap. Method: immunoSEQ multiplex PCR; TCRdb's copy keeps in-frame clones and lacks some. This sample's clone table lists around 37,000 clones. The length of the CDR3 is 13 residues. Germline-derived CDR1 and CDR2 are LNHDA and SQIVND (reference sequence). This specimen belongs to a study of T cells in women clearing cervical HPV infection. Study-wide context: Case blood was drawn a median about 23 weeks after lesion detection.

The sequence was obtained from a woman between 18 and 70 years old with a cervical HPV16 infection that either progressed to CIN3+ or cleared (not recorded which). The chain is built from TRBV19 and TRBJ1-4; TRBD1 matches 7 bases. The sequenced sample was blood buffy coat. The sequenced CDR3 bases are TGTGCCAGTACCCGGGACAGAAATTCACCA. It is translated as CASTRDRNSP. The complete CDR3 sequence is CASTRDRNSPLFF.